This T cell receptor (beta chain) was obtained from a study of T-cell memory formation after mild COVID-19. The study, taken as a whole, reports: From day 15 to 85, contracting clones were balanced between CD4 and CD8, whereas later expanders leaned toward CD4+.

TCRdb processed the 5' RACE reads anew with MiXCR; each CDR3 protein has one entry. The data contain about 560,000 distinct CDR3 sequences, about a fifth of them singletons. A few counts support this clonotype. Its antigen is as yet unknown. The CDR3 sequence is 15 residues long. V lost 5 bases and J 6 bases, leaving 19 bases between the germline ends. V and J are TRBV12-3 or TRBV12-4 and TRBJ1-2; D uncertain. The sequencing sample was made of PBMCs or a T cell subset sorted from them (not recorded which). The sequence derives from an adult woman who had mild COVID-19 (a few samples of this study predate the infection). Cell type and time point are not known. CDR3 sequence (DNA): TGTGCCAGCAGTCCGACTTCCCGGACTGGGCATGGCTACACCTTC. This gives the protein CASSPTSRTGHGYTF.